These 27 T cell receptor beta chains were sequenced from one sample in a study of T cells in localized non-small cell lung cancer. The protocol was immunoSEQ multiplex PCR, while the TCRdb copy is restricted to in-frame clones and leaves out a portion. The sample includes under 1,500 clones, more than 15% of them seen just once. This sample comprised normal lung tissue next to the tumor, obtained before any cancer treatment. The receptors originated from a man aged 40 to 75 with stage I squamous cell lung carcinoma.

CDR3 loop: CAWTAGAGNQPQHF. Here the CDR3 DNA reads TGTGCCTGGACGGCAGGAGCAGGTAATCAGCCCCAGCATTTT. The chain recombines TRBV30 with TRBJ1-5; D gene uncertain. The ends were cut back, 4 bases at V and 4 bases at J, with 14 bases in the middle. From germline, CDR1 is GTSNPN and CDR2 SVGIG (reference sequence). This CDR3 contains 14 residues.

This clone is medium-sized (0.01 to 0.1%) in the sample. CDR3 residues: CASSLRLAVRETQYF. CDR3 sequence (DNA): TGTGCCAGCAGCTTAAGGCTAGCGGTTCGAGAGACCCAGTACTTC. This chain uses TRBV11-3 with TRBJ2-5; 7 nucleotides agree with TRBD2. CDR1 is SGHNT and CDR2 is YENEEA in the germline V gene. CDR3 length: 15 amino acids. With 2 bases clipped from V and 4 bases from J, the junction kept 7 bases outside the gene matches.

In its sample, this clone ranks as large. The chain carries TRBV4-1 and TRBJ1-4; 7 nucleotides line up with TRBD1. CDR1 is MGHRA, CDR2 YSYEKL, per germline. The J segment lost 5 bases and the V segment lost 4 bases, leaving 13 bases of the junction unmatched. This CDR3 is 17 amino acids long. CDR3 nucleotide sequence: TGCGCCAGCAGCCCACAGGGGCCCCATCGTCTAAATGAAAAACTGTTTTTT. Its translation: CASSPQGPHRLNEKLFF.

Within the sample, this clone is medium-sized (0.01 to 0.1%). The chain employs TRBV10-3 and TRBJ2-5; 11 nucleotides align to TRBD2. The germline V gene has CDR1 ENHRY and CDR2 SYGVKD. The junction had 6 bases not matched to a gene; V was cut back by 2 bases and J by 7 bases. The CDR3 has 15 amino acids. Written as DNA, the CDR3 is TGTGCCATCAGTGAGGGTACTAGCGGGGGACGGACCCAGTACTTC. Translation gives CAISEGTSGGRTQYF.

J is TRBJ2-3 and V is TRBV5-1; D may correspond to TRBD1 or TRBD2 (5 bases each). The CDR3 extends over 15 amino acids. CDR1 and CDR2 (germline): SGHRS, YFSETQ. V lost 5 bases to trimming and J lost 3 bases, with 16 bases between them. This chain's CDR3 is CASSATRGVTDTQYF. The CDR3 nucleotides read TGCGCCAGCAGTGCAACTCGAGGGGTTACAGATACGCAGTATTTT.

The chain joins TRBV4-2 to TRBJ1-1, with TRBD1 as a possible D gene (6 bases). This CDR3 has 14 amino acids. Trimming removed 4 bases from V and 2 bases from J, with 11 bases in between. Germline V gene data show CDR1 as LGHNA and CDR2 as YNFKEQ. The CDR3 region has the DNA TGTGCCAGCAGCCCCGGAGGGACAAACACTGAAGCTTTCTTT. Protein product: CASSPGGTNTEAFF.

The chain has TRBV11-3 and TRBJ2-1, with D possibly being TRBD2 (5 bases). V lost 8 bases and J 2 bases, leaving 13 bases between the germline ends. This CDR3 is built from 14 residues. The germline V gene encodes CDR1 SGHNT and CDR2 YENEEA. CDR3: CASVRTGAYNEQFF. The CDR3 bases are TGTGCCAGCGTTAGAACCGGGGCCTACAATGAGCAGTTCTTC.

Judged by abundance, this clone is medium-sized (0.01 to 0.1%). DNA for the CDR3: TGTGCCAGCAGCCGGGGGCGGGGCACTTCACCCCTCCACTTT. It translates to CASSRGRGTSPLHF. V usage is TRBV11-3 and J usage is TRBJ1-6; D is possibly TRBD1 (6 bases). The germline CDR1 and CDR2 sequences are SGHNT and YENEEA. Between the trimmed V and J ends, which lost 5 bases and 9 bases, there was a span of 14 bases. The CDR3 length is 14 residues. The variable domain in full, completed from reference TRBV11-3 and TRBJ1-6, reads EAGVVQSPRYKIIEKKQPVAFWCNPISGHNTLYWYLQNLGQGPELLIRYENEEAVDDSQLPKDRFSAERLKGVDSTLKIQPAELGDSAVYLCASSRGRGTSPLHFGNGTRLTVT.

The table lists this clone with a few counts. The J gene is TRBJ1-1, the V gene TRBV9, with TRBD1 matching 10 bases. J lost 0 bases, V lost 4 bases, and 6 bases had no gene match. The CDR3 has 16 residues. In germline, CDR1 is SGDLS, CDR2 YYNGEE. The CDR3 bases are TGTGCCAGCAGCCCGACGGACAGGGGGGTGAACACTGAAGCTTTCTTT. It is translated as CASSPTDRGVNTEAFF.

This clone was counted between two and nine times. The V call is TRBV9, the J call TRBJ1-3, with a possible D match to TRBD1 (6 bases). Germline loops: CDR1 SGDLS, CDR2 YYNGEE. The CDR3 length is 14 residues. The V and J ends lost 5 bases and 4 bases respectively, with 13 bases between them. The CDR3 DNA follows: TGTGCCAGCAGTGAAGGGGGGTTCGGAAACACCATATATTTT. This translates into CASSEGGFGNTIYF. Complete variable domain (other parts from reference TRBV9 and TRBJ1-3): DSGVTQTPKHLITATGQRVTLRCSPRSGDLSVYWYQQSLDQGLQFLIQYYNGEERAKGNILERFSAQQFPDLHSELNLSSLELGDSALYFCASSEGGFGNTIYFGEGSWLTVV.

In its sample, this clone was seen a few times. In DNA, the CDR3 is TGTGCCAGCAGGCTTGAACCTGGGACCGGTAATTCACCCCTCCACTTT. This encodes CASRLEPGTGNSPLHF. The rearrangement links TRBV6-8 to TRBJ1-6, with D perhaps TRBD1 (5 bases). Germline-derived CDR1 and CDR2 are MNHGY and SAAAGT. The CDR3 sequence is 16 residues long. Deletions cut 6 bases from V and 6 bases from J, with 18 bases between.

The table lists this clone with a few counts. The genes are TRBV30 and TRBJ2-1; 8 nucleotides agree with TRBD2. CDR3 length: 14 amino acids. The ends lost 4 bases at V and 8 bases at J; junction bases unmatched: 10. Looked up from germline, CDR1 is GTSNPN and CDR2 is SVGIG (reference sequence). The CDR3 loop is CAWNVRGAEDEQFF. The CDR3 DNA sequence: TGTGCCTGGAATGTGCGGGGGGCCGAGGATGAGCAGTTCTTC. The variable domain in full, with the rest retrieved from reference TRBV30 and TRBJ2-1, is SQTIHQWPATLVQPVGSPLSLECTVEGTSNPNLYWYRQAAGRGLQLLFYSVGIGQISSEVPQNLSASRPQDRQFILSSKKLLLSDSGFYLCAWNVRGAEDEQFFGPGTRLTVL.

This clone was counted a few times. The chain recombines TRBV30 with TRBJ2-1; D is perhaps TRBD2 (6 bases). Trimming took 2 bases from V and 10 from J, leaving 12 bases between them. Germline loops: CDR1 GTSNPN, CDR2 SVGIG (reference sequence). The CDR3 length is 12 residues. CDR3 coding DNA: TGTGCCTGGAGTCGAGGAGGGGACGAGCAGTTCTTC. Translated, it gives CAWSRGGDEQFF.

The V gene is TRBV9, the J gene TRBJ2-3; either TRBD1 or TRBD2 may fit D (5 bases each). V lost 7 bases and J 0 bases, leaving 15 bases between the germline ends. Germline V lookup: CDR1 SGDLS, CDR2 YYNGEE. The CDR3 loop spans 15 amino acids. CDR3 in amino acids: CASRRPGPSTDTQYF. CDR3 nucleotides: TGTGCCAGCCGTAGACCGGGACCGAGCACAGATACGCAGTATTTT.

The gene calls are TRBV29-1 and TRBJ1-1; a possible D gene is TRBD1 (6 bases). Between the trimmed V and J ends, which lost 8 bases and 4 bases, there was a span of 14 bases. The CDR3 consists of 12 residues. Germline assignment: CDR1 SQVTM and CDR2 ANQGSEA. CDR3 bases: TGCAGCCTCGCGGGGGCGGGCACTGAAGCTTTCTTT. Translation: CSLAGAGTEAFF. The full variable domain, completed using reference TRBV29-1 and TRBJ1-1, is SAVISQKPSRDICQRGTSLTIQCQVDSQVTMMFWYRQQPGQSLTLIATANQGSEATYESGFVIDKFPISRPNLTFSTLTVSNMSPEDSSIYLCSLAGAGTEAFFGQGTRLTVV.

The chain employs TRBV30 and TRBJ2-7; D unresolved. Germline-derived CDR1 and CDR2 are GTSNPN and SVGIG (reference sequence). The CDR3 totals 12 residues. With 2 bases removed from V and 6 bases from J, the gap between germline ends came to 11 bases. In DNA form, the CDR3 reads TGTGCCTGGAGTTTCTCGAGGAGCGAGCAGTACTTC. This encodes CAWSFSRSEQYF.

The chain carries TRBV18 and TRBJ1-6; the D gene is possibly TRBD1 (6 bases). The CDR3 consists of 13 residues. The V and J ends lost 3 bases and 7 bases respectively, with 7 bases between them. CDR1 is KGHSH, CDR2 LQKENI, per germline. CDR3 protein: CASSPQGNSPLHF. CDR3 bases: TGTGCCAGCTCACCGCAGGGGAATTCACCCCTCCACTTT.

This clone was counted a few times. The chain couples TRBV4-1 to TRBJ2-2; D is unresolved. CDR1 is MGHRA and CDR2 is YSYEKL in the germline V gene. The V and J ends lost 2 bases and 1 base respectively, with 11 bases between them. The CDR3 is 16 residues long. CDR3 DNA sequence: TGCGCCAGCAGCCAATTAGGGCAGGAGAACACCGGGGAGCTGTTTTTT. Translating it yields CASSQLGQENTGELFF.

This clone appeared a few times. V usage is TRBV11-3 and J usage is TRBJ2-7; 9 bases match TRBD2. From germline, CDR1 is SGHNT and CDR2 YENEEA. V shed 4 bases, J shed 2 bases, and the junction held 9 bases outside the gene matches. The CDR3 runs to 16 residues. The CDR3 DNA sequence: TGTGCCAGCAGCTCCTTGGGTAGCGGGGGAACCTACGAGCAGTACTTC. It codes for CASSSLGSGGTYEQYF.

Judged by abundance, this clone is large. The rearrangement joins TRBV28 to TRBJ1-5, with D uncertain. V lost 3 bases and J lost 3, with 12 bases in between. CDR3 length: 15 amino acids. Germline CDR1 reads MDHEN; CDR2 reads SYDVKM. The DNA for the CDR3 is TGTGCCAGCAGTTTGCTAGAATTTAACAATCAGCCCCAGCATTTT. Protein: CASSLLEFNNQPQHF.

This chain links TRBV11-3 with TRBJ2-2; D might be TRBD1 (5 bases). CDR1 and CDR2 from the germline V gene are SGHNT and YENEEA. The CDR3 is 14 amino acids. V was clipped by 5 bases and J by 2 bases, with 9 bases between them. The CDR3 DNA reads as TGTGCCAGCAGCGGGCAGGGTAACACCGGGGAGCTGTTTTTT. Its translation: CASSGQGNTGELFF.

This clone is deemed large. V usage is TRBV30 and J usage is TRBJ1-4; D not certain. The germline V gene has CDR1 GTSNPN and CDR2 SVGIG (reference sequence). Deletions cut 4 bases from V and 10 bases from J, with 13 bases between. CDR3 length: 12 amino acids. In DNA, the CDR3 is TGTGCCTGGAACTATGACCGTGGAAAACTGTTTTTT. Amino acid sequence: CAWNYDRGKLFF.

The chain employs TRBV6-1 and TRBJ1-1; D ambiguous. Trimming stripped 1 base from V and 3 bases from J, with 9 bases between. The V gene's germline CDR1 is MNHNS and CDR2 SASEGT. This CDR3 has 14 amino acids. The CDR3 coding sequence is TGTGCCAGCAGTGAAGGGGGAGCGGACACTGAAGCTTTCTTT. It codes for CASSEGGADTEAFF.

The rearrangement joins TRBV9 to TRBJ2-3; the match to TRBD2 covers 12 bases. The CDR3 totals 15 residues. CDR1 is SGDLS, CDR2 YYNGEE, per germline. Trimming cost V 8 bases and J 2 bases; bases outside gene matches: 6. The CDR3 here is CARRLAGDFTDTQYF. The CDR3 nucleotides are TGTGCCAGACGACTAGCGGGGGATTTCACAGATACGCAGTATTTT.

This clone is deemed large. CDR3 in amino acids: CASSEGRLEQYF. The CDR3, as DNA: TGTGCCAGCAGTGAAGGCCGCTTAGAGCAGTACTTC. This rearrangement joins TRBV25-1 to TRBJ2-7; the D is unclear. Looked up from germline, CDR1 is MGHDK and CDR2 is SYGVNS. CDR3 size: 12 residues. Trimming removed 2 bases at V and 7 bases at J, with 9 bases between.

This clone was seen more than once but under ten times. The V gene is TRBV28, the J gene TRBJ2-6; 9 nucleotides align to TRBD1. With 5 bases clipped from V and 4 bases from J, the junction kept 9 bases outside the gene matches. This CDR3 has 17 amino acids. Germline lookup yields CDR1 MDHEN and CDR2 SYDVKM. CDR3 region: CASSLGQGKVGANVLTF. The CDR3 nucleotides read TGTGCCAGCAGTCTCGGACAGGGGAAAGTAGGGGCCAACGTCCTGACTTTC.

V gene TRBV28 combines with J gene TRBJ1-2; a weak D match, TRBD1 (6 bases). The V and J ends lost 5 bases and 8 bases respectively, with 12 bases between them. CDR3 size: 12 residues. CDR1 and CDR2 from the germline V gene are MDHEN and SYDVKM. This CDR3 is CASSPRQDGYTF. The CDR3 DNA reads as TGTGCCAGCAGTCCGCGACAGGACGGCTACACCTTC.